A single sample gave rise to the 30 T cell receptor beta chains below, sequenced in a study of T cells in Graves' hyperthyroidism and ophthalmopathy. Amplified regions were TCR beta CDR3 sequences from RNA transcripts. The TCR CDR3 was amplified in a first-round RT-PCR using the HTBI primer set. TCRdb recomputed calls from the multiplex PCR reads with MiXCR, one row per CDR3 protein. The sample records hundreds of thousands of distinct CDR3 sequences, about 15% being singletons. Sequencing input: blood. The source of these receptors is a young woman with Graves' hyperthyroidism.

At least ten counts were recorded for this clonotype. V usage is TRBV20-1 and J usage is TRBJ2-7; D gene uncertain. Germline assignment: CDR1 DFQATT and CDR2 SNEGSKA (reference sequence). The CDR3 sequence is 16 residues long. V was trimmed by 2 bases and J by 2 bases, leaving 19 bases between them. CDR3 protein: CSARTWSRSRPYEQYF. CDR3 DNA sequence: TGCAGTGCTAGAACCTGGTCCCGCTCTCGCCCCTACGAGCAGTACTTC.

This clonotype has a handful of counts. The chain employs TRBV28 and TRBJ2-5; D perhaps matches TRBD1 (5 bases). Germline loops: CDR1 MDHEN, CDR2 SYDVKM. Between the trimmed V and J ends, which lost 3 bases and 10 bases, there was a span of 30 bases. The CDR3 has 18 residues. The CDR3 spells CASSLWTDLPRPIRDQYF. The CDR3 DNA follows: TGTGCCAGCAGTTTGTGGACGGACCTTCCCCGGCCCATCAGGGACCAGTACTTC.

As concerns this clonotype: It may be a read error: a sequence one base away is much more abundant. The chain is built from TRBV20-1 and TRBJ2-1; D is unresolved. The CDR3 loop spans 15 amino acids. Germline CDR1 is DFQATT and CDR2 is SNEGSKA (reference sequence). V was cut by 1 base and J by 3 bases, with 13 bases left in between. Here the CDR3 reads CSARAYWGSYNEQFF. Written as DNA, the CDR3 is TGCAGTGCTAGAGCCTACTGGGGTAGCTACAATGAGCAGTTCTTC.

The chain links TRBV20-1 to TRBJ1-1; D might be TRBD1 (5 bases). There are 13 residues in the CDR3. CDR1 DFQATT and CDR2 SNEGSKA come from the germline V gene (reference sequence). V lost 2 bases, J lost 1 base, and 8 bases lay in between. The CDR3 sequence: CSARLTENTEAFF. The CDR3 DNA follows: TGCAGTGCTAGATTGACAGAGAACACTGAAGCTTTCTTT.

The rearrangement joins TRBV7-8 to TRBJ1-2; D remains ambiguous. Germline values: CDR1 SGHVS, CDR2 FQNEAQ. Trimming shortened V by 4 bases and J by 3 bases, and 15 bases separated the two germline ends. The CDR3 has 15 amino acids. CDR3 residues: CASSSQQALYYGYTF. The CDR3 DNA follows: TGTGCCAGCAGCTCTCAGCAGGCTCTATACTATGGCTACACCTTC.

The CDR3 DNA sequence: TGTGCCAGCAGCCAAACCATTCCTCATCCACTGTTCGCCAGCGGGAGTGGTAATGAGCAGTTCTTC. This translates into CASSQTIPHPLFASGSGNEQFF. This rearrangement joins TRBV9 to TRBJ2-1, with 8 bases aligning to TRBD2. The ends lost 4 bases at V and 7 bases at J; junction bases unmatched: 31. CDR3 length equals 22 residues. CDR1 SGDLS and CDR2 YYNGEE come from the germline V gene.

The rearrangement joins TRBV29-1 to TRBJ2-7, with 9 bases matching TRBD2. The CDR3 is made up of 15 amino acids. The germline CDR1 and CDR2 sequences are SQVTM and ANQGSEA. The V gene end was trimmed by 4 bases and the J gene end by 4 bases; junction bases not matched to a gene: 11. CDR3 region: CSVVNVTSGLYEQYF. The DNA for the CDR3 is TGCAGCGTTGTTAATGTGACTAGCGGCTTGTACGAGCAGTACTTC.

At least ten counts were recorded for this clonotype. The chain is built from TRBV15 and TRBJ2-3; TRBD2 matches at 9 bases. The V gene end was trimmed by 1 base and the J gene end by 4 bases; junction bases not matched to a gene: 12. CDR1 is LNHNV and CDR2 is YYDKDF in the germline V gene (reference sequence). The CDR3 totals 18 residues. CDR3 sequence (DNA): TGTGCCACCAGCAGAGTAAGCTTAGGCGGGAGGGCCCCAGATACGCAGTATTTT. Its translation: CATSRVSLGGRAPDTQYF.

This clonotype was observed many times. This rearrangement joins TRBV6-1 to TRBJ2-1; 11 nucleotides align to TRBD1. The junction had 5 bases not matched to a gene; V was cut back by 6 bases and J by 4 bases. The germline gives CDR1 MNHNS, CDR2 SASEGT. The CDR3 spans 15 residues. The CDR3 coding sequence is TGTGCCAGCAGCCGGGACAGGGGGACATACAATGAGCAGTTCTTC. Amino acid sequence: CASSRDRGTYNEQFF.

In its sample, this clonotype was seen many times. The chain carries TRBV2 and TRBJ2-1, with a possible D match to TRBD1 (9 bases). Germline V CDR1 and CDR2: SNHLY, FYNNEI. The CDR3 has 15 amino acids. Trimming pared 4 bases from V and 5 bases from J, leaving 15 bases between. CDR3: CASSAGGTGNNEQFF. The CDR3, as DNA: TGTGCCAGCAGTGCGGGGGGGACAGGGAACAATGAGCAGTTCTTC.

This clonotype was picked up many times. Here the CDR3 DNA reads TGTGCCAGCAGCTTAAGGGGGTCTAGCCCCCTAGGAAATGAGCAGTTCTTC. Protein sequence: CASSLRGSSPLGNEQFF. This chain connects TRBV7-9 to TRBJ2-1; TRBD1 is a possible D gene (6 bases). Germline V gives CDR1 SEHNR, CDR2 FQNEAQ (reference sequence). The CDR3 is made up of 17 amino acids. V gave up 2 bases and J gave up 7 bases, with 21 bases separating them.

The chain employs TRBV7-9 and TRBJ1-4; D unresolved. The V gene's germline CDR1 is SEHNR and CDR2 FQNEAQ (reference sequence). V lost 5 bases and J lost 5, with 6 bases in between. This CDR3 region has 12 residues. CDR3 sequence: CASSRRNEKLFF. Here the CDR3 DNA reads TGTGCCAGCAGCAGACGCAATGAAAAACTGTTTTTT.

The chain links TRBV6-2 or TRBV6-3 to TRBJ2-7; D is perhaps TRBD2 (6 bases). The V end lost 5 bases, the J end lost 5 bases, and 13 bases lay between the germline ends. This CDR3 has 13 residues. Germline assignment: CDR1 MNHEY and CDR2 SVGEGT. In DNA, the CDR3 is TGTGCCAGCAGTGGAGGGTTTGGGCACGAGCAGTACTTC. Its protein is CASSGGFGHEQYF.

The V call is TRBV20-1, the J call TRBJ2-3; the match to TRBD2 covers 8 bases. V gave up 6 bases and J gave up 6 bases; unmatched junction bases: 5. CDR3 length equals 12 residues. Germline V gene data show CDR1 as DFQATT and CDR2 as SNEGSKA (reference sequence). CDR3 coding DNA: TGCAGTGCCCTTCAGCGGGAGGATACGCAGTATTTT. This encodes CSALQREDTQYF.

The gene calls are TRBV4-1 and TRBJ1-2; TRBD1 aligns across 7 bases. J gave up 3 bases and V 4 bases, and 11 bases lay outside the gene matches. In germline, CDR1 is MGHRA, CDR2 YSYEKL. This CDR3 has 16 residues. The CDR3: CASSLLRQGRDYGYTF. The CDR3 DNA is TGCGCCAGCAGCCTCCTTAGACAGGGTAGGGACTATGGCTACACCTTC.

The chain recombines TRBV4-1 with TRBJ2-7, with 8 bases lining up with TRBD1. The trim removed 4 bases at V and 5 bases at J, leaving 7 bases unmatched. Germline V gene lookup returns CDR1 MGHRA and CDR2 YSYEKL. The CDR3 runs to 14 residues. The DNA of the CDR3 is TGCGCCAGCAGCCCACTGACAGGGGACGACGAGCAGTACTTC. Protein sequence: CASSPLTGDDEQYF.

This clonotype was counted between two and nine times. The chain links TRBV28 to TRBJ2-5; D is undetermined. The CDR3 covers 13 residues. Germline V gene lookup returns CDR1 MDHEN and CDR2 SYDVKM. Trimming took 3 bases from V and 1 from J, leaving 6 bases between them. The CDR3 DNA reads TGTGCCAGCAGTTTTGAGATCCAAGAGACCCAGTACTTC. Its translation is CASSFEIQETQYF.

This clonotype was seen at least ten times. The chain combines TRBV7-2 with TRBJ2-1; TRBD2 matches 7 bases. Germline values: CDR1 SGHTA, CDR2 FQGNSA. V shed 4 bases and J 7 bases; nucleotides not matched to a gene: 13. This CDR3 region has 16 residues. DNA of the CDR3: TGTGCCAGCAGCTCCCCTAGCCTAGCGGTGTCGAATGAGCAGTTCTTC. It codes for CASSSPSLAVSNEQFF.

This clonotype showed up many times. This chain uses TRBV3-1 with TRBJ1-1; weak D call: TRBD1 (6 bases). The CDR3 totals 14 residues. Germline V gives CDR1 LGHDT, CDR2 YNNKEL (reference sequence). V shed 8 bases and J shed 1 base, with 14 bases lying between them. The CDR3 loop is CASRKQGANTEAFF. CDR3 nucleotide sequence: TGTGCCAGCCGAAAACAGGGTGCGAACACTGAAGCTTTCTTT.

This clonotype was detected many times. This chain uses TRBV7-2 with TRBJ2-7; D might be TRBD1 or TRBD2, each matching 6 bases. Per germline, CDR1 SGHTA and CDR2 FQGNSA. This CDR3 contains 17 residues. V gave up 1 base and J gave up 4 bases, with 20 bases separating them. The CDR3 DNA reads as TGTGCCAGCAGCTTAGTGGTGGGGGGCGGACGGAAGTACGAGCAGTACTTC. This codes for CASSLVVGGGRKYEQYF.

This clonotype was counted between two and nine times. V is TRBV20-1 and J is TRBJ2-7; 7 bases are a match to TRBD2. V trimming: 6 bases; J trimming: 4 bases; junction bases outside the gene matches: 9. Germline CDR1 DFQATT, CDR2 SNEGSKA (reference sequence). The CDR3 has 13 residues. As DNA, the CDR3 is TGCAGTGCCGGGGGGACCGATCTTTACGAGCAGTACTTC. It specifies CSAGGTDLYEQYF.

In its sample, this clonotype was seen many times. The chain couples TRBV7-9 to TRBJ1-1, with unresolved D. This CDR3 is built from 15 residues. Trimming cost V 4 bases and J 6 bases, with 18 bases left between them. CDR1 is SEHNR and CDR2 is FQNEAQ in the germline V gene (reference sequence). The DNA for the CDR3 is TGTGCCAGCAGCTCGAGGAGGGCGTGGTTCGCTGAAGCTTTCTTT. It yields the protein CASSSRRAWFAEAFF.

This clonotype was picked up many times. The chain combines TRBV28 with TRBJ1-5; 9 bases line up with TRBD1. The junction had 8 bases not matched to a gene; V was cut back by 3 bases and J by 5 bases. Germline V gene lookup returns CDR1 MDHEN and CDR2 SYDVKM. The CDR3 extends over 16 amino acids. Written as DNA, the CDR3 is TGTGCCAGCAGTTTTCGGACAGGGGCAACCTATCAGCCCCAGCATTTT. Its protein is CASSFRTGATYQPQHF.

V and J are TRBV5-1 and TRBJ2-5, with a tentative D call TRBD2 (5 bases). CDR3 size: 13 residues. V was trimmed by 4 bases and J by 5 bases, leaving 12 bases between them. CDR1 and CDR2 from the germline V gene are SGHRS and YFSETQ. CDR3 residues: CASSREWEETQYF. CDR3 nucleotide sequence: TGCGCCAGCAGCCGAGAGTGGGAGGAGACCCAGTACTTC.

This sequence joins TRBV19 and TRBJ1-6; no clear D. V dropped 0 bases and J dropped 7 bases, with 4 bases sitting between them. CDR1 is LNHDA, CDR2 SQIVND, per germline (reference sequence). The CDR3 extends over 13 amino acids. The DNA for the CDR3 is TGTGCCAGTAGTATAGAAGGAAATTCACCCCTCCACTTT. Its translation is CASSIEGNSPLHF.

This chain uses TRBV19 with TRBJ2-4; D ambiguous. The CDR3 runs 15 residues. Germline CDR1 LNHDA, CDR2 SQIVND (reference sequence). The ends were cut back, 2 bases at V and 0 bases at J, with 8 bases in the middle. CDR3 loop: CASSISGIAKNIQYF. The DNA of the CDR3 is TGTGCCAGTAGTATATCTGGGATAGCCAAAAACATTCAGTACTTC.

This clonotype was counted a few times. V and J are TRBV12-3 or TRBV12-4 and TRBJ2-1; weak D call: TRBD1 (6 bases). The V end was cut by 3 bases, the J end by 5 bases, with 11 bases between. The CDR3 has 14 residues. CDR3 sequence reads: CASSFGTKDNEQFF. In DNA, the CDR3 is TGTGCCAGCAGTTTTGGGACAAAAGACAATGAGCAGTTCTTC.

This clonotype was recorded many times. The chain recombines TRBV12-3 or TRBV12-4 with TRBJ2-7, with TRBD1 as a possible D gene (6 bases). Trimming shortened V by 6 bases and J by 7 bases, and 19 bases separated the two germline ends. The CDR3 extends over 14 amino acids. CDR3 in DNA: TGTGCCAGCAGCCAAGGGGCAGGGGCATTGGAGCAGTACTTC. This sequence encodes CASSQGAGALEQYF.

The rearrangement joins TRBV19 to TRBJ2-3; D perhaps matches TRBD2 (6 bases). The CDR3 loop spans 14 amino acids. Germline V gene sequence: CDR1 LNHDA, CDR2 SQIVND (reference sequence). V was trimmed by 10 bases and J by 1 base, leaving 15 bases between them. The CDR3, as DNA: TGTGCCACCCTTTCGGGGGTCGGCACAGATACGCAGTATTTT. Residues: CATLSGVGTDTQYF.

For this clonotype: This clone may be a read error of a much larger clone one base away. J is TRBJ2-1 and V is TRBV12-3 or TRBV12-4, with D unclear. Trimming pared 3 bases from V and 10 bases from J, leaving 10 bases between. The CDR3 sequence is 12 residues long. The CDR3 coding sequence is TGTGCCAGCAGTTTTCGCCACCTCGAGCAGTTCTTC. Its protein is CASSFRHLEQFF.